This TCR beta chain was captured in a study of post-analysis software for immune sequencing data. Study-wide context: Several disease courses (relapsing-remitting, secondary progressive and progressive-relapsing) of multiple sclerosis were included.

Notes on the study in general: Among roughly five TRBV segments more frequent in patients than controls were TRBV5-6, TRBV5-1 and TRBV20-1. A significant reduction in normalized Chao1 diversity was observed in multiple sclerosis patients versus controls.

The CDR3 spans 14 residues. Germline V gene data show CDR1 as SGHVS and CDR2 as FQNEAQ. Trimming removed 1 base at V and 10 bases at J, with 14 bases between. This clonotype came up a few times. Antigen specificity is unknown. The TCR beta cDNA libraries carried unique molecular identifiers. Using its own MiXCR run on the PCR reads, TCRdb lists one record per CDR3 protein. The table shows almost 700,000 distinct CDR3 sequences, with roughly three fifths occurring only once. Sequencing used blood. The chain joins TRBV7-8 to TRBJ2-1, with D perhaps matching TRBD2 (6 bases). This clonotype originated in a girl aged 2 to 10 with multiple sclerosis. CDR3 in amino acids: CASSLVSSGEEQFF. CDR3 DNA: TGTGCCAGCAGCTTAGTAAGTTCGGGGGAGGAGCAGTTCTTC.